The rows below give T cell receptor beta chains drawn from one sample of a study of cytomegalovirus exposure and HLA in healthy donors. Profiled with immunoSEQ multiplex PCR; TCRdb holds only in-frame clones, not every one. Here the sample spans 64,000 or so clones, less than 90% being singletons. The sequenced sample was PBMCs. The receptors shown here come from a female donor in good health and CMV-seronegative. Both conserved end residues are part of each CDR3. A D gene is named only where the DNA matches it firmly. Part of the rows lack a size; the others show once, few, many or a class for expanded clones.

NA | 15 | TRBJ2-7 | TRBD2 | TRBV28 | TGTGCCAGCAGTTCTAGCGGGGGGCGATACTACGAGCAGTACTTC | CASSSSGGRYYEQYF
NA | 16 | TRBJ1-1 | TRBD1 | TRBV4-1 | TGCGCCAGCAGCCAACCCCGACAGGGCCAGAACACTGAAGCTTTCTTT | CASSQPRQGQNTEAFF
NA | 15 | TRBJ2-3 | NA | TRBV7-3 | TGTGCCAGCAGCTTAAATAGTATGGGGCCAGATACGCAGTATTTT | CASSLNSMGPDTQYF
NA | 16 | TRBJ2-2 | TRBD2 | TRBV4-1 | TGCGCCAGCAGCCGAAGGACTAGCCCGAACACCGGGGAGCTGTTTTTT | CASSRRTSPNTGELFF
NA | 11 | TRBJ1-1 | NA | TRBV10-3 | TGTGCCATACAAGAGAACACTGAAGCTTTCTTT | CAIQENTEAFF
NA | 14 | TRBJ2-1 | TRBD1 | TRBV7-6 | TGTGCCAGCAGCGCGCGGACAGGATACAATGAGCAGTTCTTC | CASSARTGYNEQFF
NA | 12 | TRBJ2-5 | NA | TRBV29-1 | TGCAGCGGTTTGGCAGGTAGAGAGACCCAGTACTTC | CSGLAGRETQYF
NA | 14 | TRBJ1-2 | NA | TRBV11-3 | TGTGCCAGCAGCCGGGGACAATTGAGCTATGGCTACACCTTC | CASSRGQLSYGYTF
NA | 16 | TRBJ1-2 | NA | TRBV14 | TGTGCCAGCAGCCAAGATTTCGTAGGGGCTTGGTCTGGCTACACCTTC | CASSQDFVGAWSGYTF
few | 14 | TRBJ2-7 | NA | TRBV7-9 | TGTGCCAGCAGCTTTAACGGGGTACCCTACGAGCAGTACTTC | CASSFNGVPYEQYF
NA | 17 | TRBJ1-1 | TRBD1 | TRBV5-1 | TGCGCCAGCAGCTTGGAGGGGACAGGGCGGAAGAACACTGAAGCTTTCTTT | CASSLEGTGRKNTEAFF
NA | 16 | TRBJ2-3 | TRBD2 | TRBV5-1 | TGCGCCAGCAGCTTGCCAGGGAGGGGATTAACAGATACGCAGTATTTT | CASSLPGRGLTDTQYF
NA | 16 | TRBJ2-6 | NA | TRBV6-6 | TGTGCCAGCAGTTCCCGAAGGGGGTCTGGGGCCAACGTCCTGACTTTC | CASSSRRGSGANVLTF
NA | 15 | TRBJ2-7 | TRBD1 | TRBV27 | TGTGCCAGCAGTTCGGCGGACAGGGTGAAAGGGGAGCAGTACTTC | CASSSADRVKGEQYF
NA | 14 | TRBJ2-5 | NA | TRBV6-1 | TGTGCCAGCAGTCAGGCGGCGGGTCCGCAGACCCAGTACTTC | CASSQAAGPQTQYF
NA | 18 | TRBJ2-2 | NA | TRBV9 | TGTGCCAGCAGCGCCTGGAGCGTGCGGGGGCTAAACACCGGGGAGCTGTTTTTT | CASSAWSVRGLNTGELFF
NA | 13 | TRBJ1-2 | TRBD1 | TRBV5-1 | TGCGCCAGCAGCCCGCCGGGACAGGGAAGCTACACCTTC | CASSPPGQGSYTF
NA | 14 | TRBJ1-4 | NA | TRBV28 | TGTGCCAGCAGTTTTGGCGGGTCGAATGAAAAACTGTTTTTT | CASSFGGSNEKLFF
NA | 15 | TRBJ2-2 | NA | TRBV27 | TGTGCCAGCATTGTCCCACAGGACCACACCGGGGAGCTGTTTTTT | CASIVPQDHTGELFF
NA | 15 | TRBJ1-1 | TRBD1 | TRBV18 | TGTGCCAGCACTTTTATACCCGGACAGGGCACTGAAGCTTTCTTT | CASTFIPGQGTEAFF
few | 14 | TRBJ1-3 | TRBD1 | TRBV6-1 | TGTGCCAGCGATACAGGGGGCAGTGGAAACACCATATATTTT | CASDTGGSGNTIYF
NA | 13 | TRBJ1-2 | TRBD1 | TRBV5-4 | TGTGCCAGCAGACTCGGGACAGGGTATGGCTACACCTTC | CASRLGTGYGYTF